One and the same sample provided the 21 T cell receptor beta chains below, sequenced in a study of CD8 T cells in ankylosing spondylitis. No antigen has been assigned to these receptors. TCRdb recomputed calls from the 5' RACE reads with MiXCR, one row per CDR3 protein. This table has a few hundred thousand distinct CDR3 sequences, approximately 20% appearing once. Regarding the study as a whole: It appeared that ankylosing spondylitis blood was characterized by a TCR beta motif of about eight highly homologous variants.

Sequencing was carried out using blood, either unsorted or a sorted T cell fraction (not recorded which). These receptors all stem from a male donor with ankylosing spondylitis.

The CDR3 here is CAISASGGRNEQYF. CDR3 in DNA: TGTGCCATCAGTGCCAGCGGCGGGAGGAACGAGCAGTACTTC. The gene calls are TRBV10-3 and TRBJ2-7; 8 bases match TRBD2. The CDR3 runs 14 residues. Germline trimming cut 4 bases from V and 5 bases from J; bases unmatched to any gene: 7. Germline assignment: CDR1 ENHRY and CDR2 SYGVKD.

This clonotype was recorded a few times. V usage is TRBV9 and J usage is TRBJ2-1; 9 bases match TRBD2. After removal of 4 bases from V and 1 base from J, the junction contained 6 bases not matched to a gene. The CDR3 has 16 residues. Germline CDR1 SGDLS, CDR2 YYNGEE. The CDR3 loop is CASSRASGRSYNEQFF. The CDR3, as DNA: TGTGCCAGCAGCCGTGCGAGCGGGAGGTCCTACAATGAGCAGTTCTTC.

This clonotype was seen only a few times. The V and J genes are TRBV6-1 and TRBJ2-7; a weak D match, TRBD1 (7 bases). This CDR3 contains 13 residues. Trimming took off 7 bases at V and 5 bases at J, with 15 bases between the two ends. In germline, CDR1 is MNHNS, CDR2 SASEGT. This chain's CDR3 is CASTSGGGHEQYF. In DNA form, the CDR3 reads TGTGCCAGCACATCAGGAGGGGGCCACGAGCAGTACTTC.

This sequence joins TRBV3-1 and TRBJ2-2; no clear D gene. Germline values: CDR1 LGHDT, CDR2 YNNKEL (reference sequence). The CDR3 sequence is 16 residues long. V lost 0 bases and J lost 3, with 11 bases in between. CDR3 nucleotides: TGTGCCAGCAGCCAAGACAAGCTCTTCTACACCGGGGAGCTGTTTTTT. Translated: CASSQDKLFYTGELFF.

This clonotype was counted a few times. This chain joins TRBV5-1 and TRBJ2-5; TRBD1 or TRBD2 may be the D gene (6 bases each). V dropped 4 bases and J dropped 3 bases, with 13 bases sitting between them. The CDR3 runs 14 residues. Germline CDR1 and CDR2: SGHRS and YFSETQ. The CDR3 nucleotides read TGCGCCAGCAGCGGAGGAGGGGGGAAAGAGACCCAGTACTTC. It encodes CASSGGGGKETQYF.

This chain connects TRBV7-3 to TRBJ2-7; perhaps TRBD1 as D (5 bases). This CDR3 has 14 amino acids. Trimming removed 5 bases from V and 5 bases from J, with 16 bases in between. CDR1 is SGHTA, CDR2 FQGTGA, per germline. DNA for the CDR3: TGTGCCAGCAGCCAAACCGCAGGGATAGACGAGCAGTACTTC. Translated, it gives CASSQTAGIDEQYF.

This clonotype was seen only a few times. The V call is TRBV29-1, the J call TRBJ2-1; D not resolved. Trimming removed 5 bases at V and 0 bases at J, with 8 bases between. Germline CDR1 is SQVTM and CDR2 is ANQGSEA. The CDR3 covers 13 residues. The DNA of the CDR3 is TGCAGCGTTTCGGCGGCCTCCTACAATGAGCAGTTCTTC. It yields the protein CSVSAASYNEQFF.

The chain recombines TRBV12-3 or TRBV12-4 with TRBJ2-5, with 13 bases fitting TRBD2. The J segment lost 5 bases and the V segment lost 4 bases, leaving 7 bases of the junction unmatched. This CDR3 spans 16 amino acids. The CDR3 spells CASSSWTSGSGETQYF. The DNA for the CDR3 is TGTGCCAGCAGTTCCTGGACTAGCGGGAGTGGTGAGACCCAGTACTTC.

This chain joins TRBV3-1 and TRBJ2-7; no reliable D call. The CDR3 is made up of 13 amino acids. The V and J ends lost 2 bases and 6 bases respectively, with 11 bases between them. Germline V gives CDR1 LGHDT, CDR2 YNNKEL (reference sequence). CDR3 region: CASSQFLQVEQYF. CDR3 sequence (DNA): TGTGCCAGCAGCCAATTTCTTCAGGTCGAGCAGTACTTC.

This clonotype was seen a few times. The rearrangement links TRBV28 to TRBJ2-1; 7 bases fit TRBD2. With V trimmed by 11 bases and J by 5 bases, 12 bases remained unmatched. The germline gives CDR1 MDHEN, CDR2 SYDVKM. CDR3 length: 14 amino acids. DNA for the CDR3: TGTGCCCTAGGGCTAGCGGAGACGGACAATGAGCAGTTCTTC. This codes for CALGLAETDNEQFF.

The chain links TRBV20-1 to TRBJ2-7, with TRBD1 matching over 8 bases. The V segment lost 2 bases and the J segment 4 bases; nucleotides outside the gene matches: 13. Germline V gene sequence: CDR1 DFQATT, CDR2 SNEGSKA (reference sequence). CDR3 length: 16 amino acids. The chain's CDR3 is CSARILRAGGRYEQYF. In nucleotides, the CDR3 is TGCAGTGCTAGAATTCTAAGGGCAGGGGGCAGGTACGAGCAGTACTTC.

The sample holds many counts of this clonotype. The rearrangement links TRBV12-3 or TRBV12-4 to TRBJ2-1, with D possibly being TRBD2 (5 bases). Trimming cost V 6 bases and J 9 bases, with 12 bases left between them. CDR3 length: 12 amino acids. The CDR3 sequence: CASRPDYGEQFF. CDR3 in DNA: TGTGCCAGCAGGCCCGACTACGGTGAGCAGTTCTTC.

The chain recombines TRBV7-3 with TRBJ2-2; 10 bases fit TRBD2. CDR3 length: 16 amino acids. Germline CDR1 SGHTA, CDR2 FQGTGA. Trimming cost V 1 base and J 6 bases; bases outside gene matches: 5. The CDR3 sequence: CASSLRASGSSGELFF. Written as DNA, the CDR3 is TGTGCCAGCAGCTTAAGGGCTAGCGGGAGTTCCGGGGAGCTGTTTTTT.

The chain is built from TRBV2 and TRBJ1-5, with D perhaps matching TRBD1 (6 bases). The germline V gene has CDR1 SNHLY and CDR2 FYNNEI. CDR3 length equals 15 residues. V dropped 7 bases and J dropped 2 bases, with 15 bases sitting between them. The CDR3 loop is CASTQGLGRNQPQHF. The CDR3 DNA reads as TGTGCCAGCACCCAGGGGCTGGGTCGCAATCAGCCCCAGCATTTT.

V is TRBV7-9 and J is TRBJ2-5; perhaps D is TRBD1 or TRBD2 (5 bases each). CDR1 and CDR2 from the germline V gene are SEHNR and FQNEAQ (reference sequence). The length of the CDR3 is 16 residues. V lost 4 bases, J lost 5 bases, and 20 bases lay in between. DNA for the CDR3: TGTGCCAGCAGCTGGGGGTTTGAGTATCGTGTGGAGACCCAGTACTTC. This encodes CASSWGFEYRVETQYF.

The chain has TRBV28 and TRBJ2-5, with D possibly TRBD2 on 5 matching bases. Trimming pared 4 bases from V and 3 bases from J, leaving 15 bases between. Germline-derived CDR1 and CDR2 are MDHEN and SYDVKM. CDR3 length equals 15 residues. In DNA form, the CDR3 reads TGTGCCAGCAGTTCAAACGGGATAGGGAAAGAGACCCAGTACTTC. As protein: CASSSNGIGKETQYF.

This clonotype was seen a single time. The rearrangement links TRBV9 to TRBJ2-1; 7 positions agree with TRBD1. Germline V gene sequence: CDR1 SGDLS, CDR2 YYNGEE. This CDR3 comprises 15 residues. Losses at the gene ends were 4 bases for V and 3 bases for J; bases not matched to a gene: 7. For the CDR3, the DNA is TGTGCCAGCAGCAAGGGACAGCCAAACTACAATGAGCAGTTCTTC. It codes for CASSKGQPNYNEQFF.

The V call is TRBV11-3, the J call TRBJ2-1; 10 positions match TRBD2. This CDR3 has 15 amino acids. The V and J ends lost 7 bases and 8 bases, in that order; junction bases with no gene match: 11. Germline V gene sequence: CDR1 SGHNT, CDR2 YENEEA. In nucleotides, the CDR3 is TGTGCCAGCAACCGCCGGACTAGCGGACGGGATGAGCAGTTCTTC. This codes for CASNRRTSGRDEQFF.

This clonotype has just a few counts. CDR3 nucleotide sequence: TGCGCCAGCAGCTTGAGTTTCGCGACTAGCGGAACTAGCACAGATACGCAGTATTTT. It codes for CASSLSFATSGTSTDTQYF. The gene calls are TRBV5-1 and TRBJ2-3, with 9 bases that match TRBD2. The CDR3 extends over 19 amino acids. Germline V gene sequence: CDR1 SGHRS, CDR2 YFSETQ. Germline trimming cut 1 base from V and 0 bases from J; bases unmatched to any gene: 12. The full variable domain, in which reference TRBV5-1 and TRBJ2-3 provide the parts outside the CDR3, is KAGVTQTPRYLIKTRGQQVTLSCSPISGHRSVSWYQQTPGQGLQFLFEYFSETQRNKGNFPGRFSGRQFSNSRSEMNVSTLELGDSALYLCASSLSFATSGTSTDTQYFGPGTRLTVL.

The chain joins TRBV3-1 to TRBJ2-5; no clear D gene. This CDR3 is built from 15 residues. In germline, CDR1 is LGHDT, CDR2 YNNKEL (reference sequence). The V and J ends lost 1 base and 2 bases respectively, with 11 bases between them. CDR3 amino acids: CASSQGPTKQETQYF. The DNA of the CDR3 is TGTGCCAGCAGCCAAGGGCCGACGAAGCAAGAGACCCAGTACTTC.

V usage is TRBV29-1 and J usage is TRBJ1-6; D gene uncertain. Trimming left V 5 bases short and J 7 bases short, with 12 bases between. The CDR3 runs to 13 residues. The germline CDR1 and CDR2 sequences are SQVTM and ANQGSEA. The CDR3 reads CSVTATANSPLHF. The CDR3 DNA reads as TGCAGCGTTACAGCCACAGCAAATTCACCCCTCCACTTT.